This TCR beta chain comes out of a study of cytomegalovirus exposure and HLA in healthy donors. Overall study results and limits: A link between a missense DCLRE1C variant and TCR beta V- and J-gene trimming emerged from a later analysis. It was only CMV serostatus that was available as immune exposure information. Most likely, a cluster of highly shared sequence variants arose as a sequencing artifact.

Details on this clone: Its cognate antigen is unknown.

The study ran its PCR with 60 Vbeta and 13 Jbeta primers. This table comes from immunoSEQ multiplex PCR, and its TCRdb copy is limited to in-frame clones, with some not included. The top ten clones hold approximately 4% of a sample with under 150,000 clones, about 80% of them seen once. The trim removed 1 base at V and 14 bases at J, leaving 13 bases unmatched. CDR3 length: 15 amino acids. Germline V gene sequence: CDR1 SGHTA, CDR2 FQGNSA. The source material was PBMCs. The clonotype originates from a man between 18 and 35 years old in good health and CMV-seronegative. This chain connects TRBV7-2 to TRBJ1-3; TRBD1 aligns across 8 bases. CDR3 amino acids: CASSLVLDRAGGVYF. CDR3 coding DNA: TGTGCCAGCAGCTTAGTGCTGGACAGGGCCGGGGGTGTATATTTT.